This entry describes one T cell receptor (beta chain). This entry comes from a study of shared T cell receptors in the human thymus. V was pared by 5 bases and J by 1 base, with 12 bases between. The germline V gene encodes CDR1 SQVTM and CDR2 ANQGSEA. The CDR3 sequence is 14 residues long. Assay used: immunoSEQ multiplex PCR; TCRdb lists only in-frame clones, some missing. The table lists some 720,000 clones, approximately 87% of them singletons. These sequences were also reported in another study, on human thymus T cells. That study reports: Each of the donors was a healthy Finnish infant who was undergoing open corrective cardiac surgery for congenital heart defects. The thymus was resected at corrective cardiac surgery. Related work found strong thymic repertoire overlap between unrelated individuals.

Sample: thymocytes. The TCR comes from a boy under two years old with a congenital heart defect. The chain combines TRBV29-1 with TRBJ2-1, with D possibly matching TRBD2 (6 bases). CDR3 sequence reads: CSVIGRGSYNEQFF. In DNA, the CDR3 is TGCAGCGTTATCGGGAGAGGGTCCTACAATGAGCAGTTCTTC.